The sequence of this T cell receptor beta chain was determined in a study of T cell repertoires in cytomegalovirus infection. Study summary: Selected CMV epitopes included recently identified HLA-C-restricted ones as well as well-studied HLA-B-restricted ones.

The CDR3 has 17 amino acids. J was trimmed by 3 bases and V by 3 bases; bases with no gene match: 14. The germline V gene has CDR1 SGHRS and CDR2 YFSETQ. Comments on this clonotype: As yet, its antigen is unknown.

TCRdb ran MiXCR on the reads and lists one entry per CDR3 protein. The sample lists roughly 860,000 distinct CDR3 sequences, about 31% occurring once. The receptor was isolated from a human donor in good health (CMV status not recorded). Some clones in this sample may be carry-over from other donors' samples. Sequences were derived from cultured CD8+ T cells from PBMCs, sampled from culture after CMV antigen stimulation. The chain is built from TRBV5-1 and TRBJ2-7; 8 nucleotides match TRBD1. The CDR3 bases are TGCGCCAGCAGCTCCGACTTCGGACAGGGATGGTTCTACGAGCAGTACTTC. Residues: CASSSDFGQGWFYEQYF.